This TCR beta chain was documented in a study of T cell repertoires in cytomegalovirus infection. In regard to this clonotype: What it recognizes is unknown.

TCRdb re-called the reads with MiXCR, one entry per CDR3 protein. This table has just under 500,000 distinct CDR3 sequences, roughly a third appearing once. This CDR3 has 15 residues. The germline gives CDR1 SGHVS, CDR2 FNYEAQ. V dropped 0 bases and J dropped 9 bases, with 15 bases sitting between them. The chain employs TRBV7-6 and TRBJ2-1; D may correspond to TRBD1 or TRBD2 (5 bases each). The sequenced sample was cultured PBMCs, obtained from culture after CMV antigen stimulation. The clonotype originates from a human donor in good health (CMV status not recorded). Some clones in this sample may be carry-over from other donors' samples. The CDR3 DNA reads TGTGCCAGCAGCTTAGCGTCGGGACCGGCGACTGAGCAGTTCTTC. As protein: CASSLASGPATEQFF.